Sequencing of this TCR beta chain was carried out in a study of blood T cell repertoires in COVID-19. Study-wide background: Material from acute and convalescent COVID-19 was sourced from the United States, Italy and Spain. From T cells, B-cell-depleted T cells, or PBMCs came the material, which was cDNA or gDNA.

TCRdb keeps only in-frame clones here, not all; method: immunoSEQ multiplex PCR. Among some 90,000 clones listed, 80% were seen once. This clone has more than one count but fewer than ten. This sequence was found in an older woman with acute or convalescent COVID-19. The sample comprised peripheral blood.

CDR3 residues: CASRIVTGQGVSGYTF. In DNA, the CDR3 is TGTGCCAGCAGGATTGTTACGGGACAGGGTGTTAGTGGCTACACCTTC. This rearrangement joins TRBV28 to TRBJ1-2; 9 positions match TRBD1. V gave up 6 bases and J gave up 7 bases; unmatched junction bases: 15. The V gene's germline CDR1 is MDHEN and CDR2 SYDVKM. This CDR3 has 16 residues.